These 2 T cell receptor beta chains were all obtained from the same sample, sequenced in a study of cytomegalovirus exposure and HLA in healthy donors. Primers for the PCR totalled 60 Vbeta and 13 Jbeta. TCRdb's copy holds only in-frame clones and misses some; the assay was immunoSEQ multiplex PCR. The top ten hold more than 1.5% of the sample, which has a few hundred thousand clones, about three quarters seen once. Sequences were obtained from PBMCs. All receptors derive from a man between 18 and 35 years old in good health and CMV-seronegative.

CDR3 nucleotide sequence: TGTGCCAGCAGCTTAAATTCCGCCCCAGGGGTCAATGAGCAGTTCTTC. It specifies CASSLNSAPGVNEQFF. The V call is TRBV7-3, the J call TRBJ2-1, with a weak D call TRBD1 (6 bases). Germline V gene sequence: CDR1 SGHTA, CDR2 FQGTGA. Trimming removed 1 base at V and 6 bases at J, with 16 bases between. This CDR3 contains 16 residues.

The chain employs TRBV6-5 and TRBJ2-3; 7 bases are a match to TRBD1. From germline, CDR1 is MNHEY and CDR2 SVGAGI. This CDR3 comprises 14 residues. V gave up 5 bases and J gave up 0 bases; unmatched junction bases: 2. The CDR3 region is CASSEGASTDTQYF. The CDR3 DNA reads TGTGCCAGCAGTGAGGGGGCTAGCACAGATACGCAGTATTTT.